The rows below give T cell receptor beta chains drawn from one sample of a study of T cell repertoires in cytomegalovirus infection. These receptors are not linked to any known antigen. TCRdb re-called the reads with MiXCR, one entry per CDR3 protein. The repertoire holds under 95,000 distinct CDR3 sequences, with about 45% as singletons. The sequences come from CD8+ T cells from cultured PBMCs, collected from culture after CMV antigen stimulation. Receptor source: a human donor in good health (CMV status not recorded). Some clones in this sample may be carry-over from other donors' samples. Each CDR3 is given with its conserved first and last residue. The order of the fields is J gene, V gene, clone size, D gene, CDR3 DNA, CDR3 protein. D genes are given only for firm matches. Not every row has a clone size; where given, it reads once, few, many or a size class.

J gene: TRBJ1-5; V gene: TRBV11-2; clone size: .; D gene: .; CDR3 DNA: TGTGCCAGAAGCTTTTGGACCCCAGAGGGTAATCAGCCCCAGCATTTT; CDR3 protein: CARSFWTPEGNQPQHF
J gene: TRBJ2-5; V gene: TRBV11-2; clone size: .; D gene: .; CDR3 DNA: TGTGCCAGCAGCTATTTATCTCCTCAAGAGACCCAGTACTTC; CDR3 protein: CASSYLSPQETQYF
J gene: TRBJ1-2; V gene: TRBV6-5; clone size: .; D gene: .; CDR3 DNA: TGTGCCAGCAGTTACTCGTTAGGGAACTATGGCTACACCTTC; CDR3 protein: CASSYSLGNYGYTF
J gene: TRBJ1-2; V gene: TRBV7-2; clone size: .; D gene: .; CDR3 DNA: TGTGCCAGCAGCTTTAGGACGGTCAGTGGCTACACCTTC; CDR3 protein: CASSFRTVSGYTF
J gene: TRBJ2-7; V gene: TRBV7-9; clone size: .; D gene: TRBD1; CDR3 DNA: TGTGCCAGCAGCTTCATCGGACAGGGGACTGACGAGCAGTACTTC; CDR3 protein: CASSFIGQGTDEQYF
J gene: TRBJ2-7; V gene: TRBV10-1; clone size: .; D gene: .; CDR3 DNA: TGCGCCAGCAGTGAGGTGGACCCCGGGAGCGAGCAGTACTTC; CDR3 protein: CASSEVDPGSEQYF
J gene: TRBJ2-3; V gene: TRBV7-2; clone size: few; D gene: TRBD1; CDR3 DNA: TGTGCCAGCAGCTTAGGACAGGGGGCAACAGATACGAAGTATTTT; CDR3 protein: CASSLGQGATDTKYF
J gene: TRBJ1-2; V gene: TRBV9; clone size: .; D gene: TRBD1; CDR3 DNA: TGTGCCAGCAGCGTAGAGGGACAGGGGTATGGCTACACCTTC; CDR3 protein: CASSVEGQGYGYTF
J gene: TRBJ2-3; V gene: TRBV28; clone size: few; D gene: TRBD1; CDR3 DNA: TGTGCCAGCAGCGTGGGACAGGGTTGGGCAGATACGCAGTATTTT; CDR3 protein: CASSVGQGWADTQYF
J gene: TRBJ2-1; V gene: TRBV5-6; clone size: few; D gene: .; CDR3 DNA: TGTGCCAGCAGCTTTTACAGGGAGGCTATAAATGAGCAGTTCTTC; CDR3 protein: CASSFYREAINEQFF
J gene: TRBJ2-7; V gene: TRBV7-8; clone size: .; D gene: .; CDR3 DNA: TGTGCCAGCAGCCCGGACCTCCGGGACGAGCAGTACTTC; CDR3 protein: CASSPDLRDEQYF
J gene: TRBJ2-1; V gene: TRBV7-2; clone size: .; D gene: .; CDR3 DNA: TGTGCCAGCAGCCCCCCCCGCGCGGGGTCCCGTGATGAGCAGTTCTTC; CDR3 protein: CASSPPRAGSRDEQFF
J gene: TRBJ2-5; V gene: TRBV11-2; clone size: few; D gene: .; CDR3 DNA: TGTGCCAGCAGCTTAGGGTTCGGCAGGGGACAAGAGACCCAGTACTTC; CDR3 protein: CASSLGFGRGQETQYF
J gene: TRBJ1-2; V gene: TRBV10-3; clone size: .; D gene: .; CDR3 DNA: TGTGCCATCAGTGAGTCGGGAAAAGGGAACTATGGCTACACCTTC; CDR3 protein: CAISESGKGNYGYTF
J gene: TRBJ2-7; V gene: TRBV7-2; clone size: few; D gene: .; CDR3 DNA: TGTGCCAGCAGCCCGTCCGGGACAACTAACGAGCAGTACTTC; CDR3 protein: CASSPSGTTNEQYF
J gene: TRBJ2-7; V gene: TRBV13; clone size: .; D gene: .; CDR3 DNA: TGTGCCAGCAACCTCGGGCCATCCTACGAGCAGTACTTC; CDR3 protein: CASNLGPSYEQYF